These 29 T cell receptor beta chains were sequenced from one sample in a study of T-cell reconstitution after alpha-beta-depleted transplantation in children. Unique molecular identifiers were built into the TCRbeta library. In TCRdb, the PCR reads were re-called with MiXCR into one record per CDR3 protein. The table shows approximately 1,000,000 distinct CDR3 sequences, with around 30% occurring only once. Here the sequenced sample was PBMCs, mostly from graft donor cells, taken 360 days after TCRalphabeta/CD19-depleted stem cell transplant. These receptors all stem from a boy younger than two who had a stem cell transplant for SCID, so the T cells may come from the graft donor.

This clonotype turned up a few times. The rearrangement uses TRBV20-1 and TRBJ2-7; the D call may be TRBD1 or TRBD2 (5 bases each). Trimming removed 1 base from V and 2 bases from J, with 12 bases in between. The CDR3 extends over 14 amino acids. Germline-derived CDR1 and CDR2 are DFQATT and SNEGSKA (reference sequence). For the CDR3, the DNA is TGCAGTGCTAGAGGTCGGGACCTCACCTACGAGCAGTACTTC. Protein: CSARGRDLTYEQYF.

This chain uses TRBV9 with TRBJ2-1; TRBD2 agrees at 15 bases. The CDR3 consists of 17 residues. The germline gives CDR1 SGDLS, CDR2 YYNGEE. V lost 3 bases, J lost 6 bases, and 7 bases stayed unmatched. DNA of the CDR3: TGTGCCAGCAGCGCTGGGACTAGCGGGGGGTACCGCAATGAGCAGTTCTTC. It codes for CASSAGTSGGYRNEQFF. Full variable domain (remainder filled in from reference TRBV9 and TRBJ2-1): DSGVTQTPKHLITATGQRVTLRCSPRSGDLSVYWYQQSLDQGLQFLIQYYNGEERAKGNILERFSAQQFPDLHSELNLSSLELGDSALYFCASSAGTSGGYRNEQFFGPGTRLTVL.

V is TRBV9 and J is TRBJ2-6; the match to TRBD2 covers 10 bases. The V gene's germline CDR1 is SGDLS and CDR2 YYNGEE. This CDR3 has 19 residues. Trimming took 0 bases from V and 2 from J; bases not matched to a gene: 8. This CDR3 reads CASSVERGLARPGANVLTF. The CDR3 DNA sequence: TGTGCCAGCAGCGTAGAACGGGGACTAGCGCGCCCTGGGGCCAACGTCCTGACTTTC. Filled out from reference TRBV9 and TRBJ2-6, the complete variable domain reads DSGVTQTPKHLITATGQRVTLRCSPRSGDLSVYWYQQSLDQGLQFLIQYYNGEERAKGNILERFSAQQFPDLHSELNLSSLELGDSALYFCASSVERGLARPGANVLTFGAGSRLTVL.

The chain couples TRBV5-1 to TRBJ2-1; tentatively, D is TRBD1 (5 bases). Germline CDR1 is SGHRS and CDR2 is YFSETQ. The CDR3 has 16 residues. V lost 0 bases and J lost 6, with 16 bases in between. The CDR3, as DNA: TGCGCCAGCAGCTTGGGTGGGGCAGTTCTCGGCAATGAGCAGTTCTTC. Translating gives CASSLGGAVLGNEQFF.

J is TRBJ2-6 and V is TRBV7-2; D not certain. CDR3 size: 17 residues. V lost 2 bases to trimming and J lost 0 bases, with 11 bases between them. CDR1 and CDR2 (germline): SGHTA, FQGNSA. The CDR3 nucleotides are TGTGCCAGCAGCTTAAGGCTTCCTAGCTCTGGGGCCAACGTCCTGACTTTC. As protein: CASSLRLPSSGANVLTF.

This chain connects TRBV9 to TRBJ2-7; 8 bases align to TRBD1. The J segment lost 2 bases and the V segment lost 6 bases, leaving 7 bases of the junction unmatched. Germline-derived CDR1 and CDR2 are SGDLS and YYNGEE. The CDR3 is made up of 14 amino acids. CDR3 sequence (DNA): TGTGCCAGCAATCCTGGACAGGGTCCCTACGAGCAGTACTTC. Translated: CASNPGQGPYEQYF.

The CDR3 is CSASQGAVENTEAFF. The CDR3 nucleotides are TGCAGTGCTAGTCAGGGGGCGGTTGAGAACACTGAAGCTTTCTTT. The chain joins TRBV20-1 to TRBJ1-1, with TRBD1 matching 8 bases. Trimming at V came to 3 bases and at J to 1 base, leaving 7 bases not matched to a gene. This CDR3 has 15 amino acids. Per the germline V gene, CDR1 is DFQATT and CDR2 is SNEGSKA (reference sequence).

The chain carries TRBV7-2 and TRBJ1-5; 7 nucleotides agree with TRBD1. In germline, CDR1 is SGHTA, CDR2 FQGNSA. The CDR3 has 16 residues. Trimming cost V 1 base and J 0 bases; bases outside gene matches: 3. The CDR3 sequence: CASSLGTGLSNQPQHF. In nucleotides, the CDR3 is TGTGCCAGCAGCTTAGGGACAGGCCTTAGCAATCAGCCCCAGCATTTT.

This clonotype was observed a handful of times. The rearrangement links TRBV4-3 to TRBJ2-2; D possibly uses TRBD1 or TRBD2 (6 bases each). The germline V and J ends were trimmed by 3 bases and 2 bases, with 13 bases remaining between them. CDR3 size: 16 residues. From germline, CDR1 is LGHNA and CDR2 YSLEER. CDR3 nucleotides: TGCGCCAGCAGCCAGGGGGGACACCTAAACACCGGGGAGCTGTTTTTT. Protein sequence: CASSQGGHLNTGELFF.

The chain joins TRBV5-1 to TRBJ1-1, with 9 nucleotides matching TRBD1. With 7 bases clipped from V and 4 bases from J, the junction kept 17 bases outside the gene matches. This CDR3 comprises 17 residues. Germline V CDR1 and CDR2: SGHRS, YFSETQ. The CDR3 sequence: CASCRGQGSVMGTEAFF. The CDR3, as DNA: TGCGCCAGCTGCCGGGGACAGGGATCTGTTATGGGCACTGAAGCTTTCTTT.

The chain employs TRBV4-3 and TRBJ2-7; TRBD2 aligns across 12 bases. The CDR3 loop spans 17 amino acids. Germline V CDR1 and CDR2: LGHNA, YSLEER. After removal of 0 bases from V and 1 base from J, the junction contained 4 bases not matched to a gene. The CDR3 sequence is CASSQDWLAGGSYEQYF. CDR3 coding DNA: TGCGCCAGCAGCCAAGATTGGCTAGCGGGGGGGTCCTACGAGCAGTACTTC.

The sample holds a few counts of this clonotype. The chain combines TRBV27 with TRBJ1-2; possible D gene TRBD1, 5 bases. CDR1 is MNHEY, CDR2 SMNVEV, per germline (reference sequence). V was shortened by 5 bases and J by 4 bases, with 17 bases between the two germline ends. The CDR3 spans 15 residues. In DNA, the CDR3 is TGTGCCAGCAGTCCCCGGGGCGAGGCTCCCTATGGCTACACCTTC. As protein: CASSPRGEAPYGYTF.

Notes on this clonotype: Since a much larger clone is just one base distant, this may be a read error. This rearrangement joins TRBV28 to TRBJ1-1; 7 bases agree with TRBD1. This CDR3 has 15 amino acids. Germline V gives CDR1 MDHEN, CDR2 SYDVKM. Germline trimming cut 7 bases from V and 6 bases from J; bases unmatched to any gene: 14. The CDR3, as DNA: TGTGCCAGCACTCGTCCGACAGGGATCGTGGCTGAAGCTTTCTTT. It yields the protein CASTRPTGIVAEAFF.

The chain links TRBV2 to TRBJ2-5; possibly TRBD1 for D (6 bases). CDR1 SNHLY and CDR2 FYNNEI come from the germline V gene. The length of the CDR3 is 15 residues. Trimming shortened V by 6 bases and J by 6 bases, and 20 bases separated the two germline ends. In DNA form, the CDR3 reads TGTGCCAGCAGCCTTACCGGGGCAGGGGCACAGACCCAGTACTTC. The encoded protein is CASSLTGAGAQTQYF.

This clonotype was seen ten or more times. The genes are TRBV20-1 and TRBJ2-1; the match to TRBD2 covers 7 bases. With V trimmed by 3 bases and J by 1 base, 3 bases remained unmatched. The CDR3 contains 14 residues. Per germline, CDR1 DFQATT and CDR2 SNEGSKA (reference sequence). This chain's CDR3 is CSARGRGSYNEQFF. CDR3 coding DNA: TGCAGTGCTAGGGGGCGGGGGTCCTACAATGAGCAGTTCTTC.

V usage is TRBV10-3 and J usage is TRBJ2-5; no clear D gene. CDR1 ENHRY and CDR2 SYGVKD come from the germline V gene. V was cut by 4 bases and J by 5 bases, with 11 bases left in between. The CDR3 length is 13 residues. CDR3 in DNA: TGTGCCATCAGTGGGGCAGGTTGGGAGACCCAGTACTTC. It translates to CAISGAGWETQYF.

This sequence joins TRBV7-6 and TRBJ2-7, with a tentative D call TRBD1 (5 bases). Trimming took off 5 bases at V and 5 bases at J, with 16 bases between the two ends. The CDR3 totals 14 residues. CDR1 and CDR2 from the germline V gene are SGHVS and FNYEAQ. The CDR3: CASSPLRGSNEQYF. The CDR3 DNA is TGTGCCAGCAGCCCGTTAAGGGGATCGAACGAGCAGTACTTC.

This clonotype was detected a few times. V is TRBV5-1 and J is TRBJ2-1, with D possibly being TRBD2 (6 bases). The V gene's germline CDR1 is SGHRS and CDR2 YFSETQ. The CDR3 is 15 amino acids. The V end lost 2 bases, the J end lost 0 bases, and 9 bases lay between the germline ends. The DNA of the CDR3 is TGCGCCAGCAGCTTCGCGGGGAGCTCCTACAATGAGCAGTTCTTC. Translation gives CASSFAGSSYNEQFF. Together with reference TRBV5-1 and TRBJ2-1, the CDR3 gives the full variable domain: KAGVTQTPRYLIKTRGQQVTLSCSPISGHRSVSWYQQTPGQGLQFLFEYFSETQRNKGNFPGRFSGRQFSNSRSEMNVSTLELGDSALYLCASSFAGSSYNEQFFGPGTRLTVL.

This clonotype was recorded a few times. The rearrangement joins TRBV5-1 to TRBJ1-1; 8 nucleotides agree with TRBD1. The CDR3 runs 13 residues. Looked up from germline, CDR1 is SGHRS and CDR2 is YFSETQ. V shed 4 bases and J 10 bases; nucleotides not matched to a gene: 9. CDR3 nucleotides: TGCGCCAGCAGCGGCGACGGACAGGGCACAGCTTTCTTT. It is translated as CASSGDGQGTAFF.

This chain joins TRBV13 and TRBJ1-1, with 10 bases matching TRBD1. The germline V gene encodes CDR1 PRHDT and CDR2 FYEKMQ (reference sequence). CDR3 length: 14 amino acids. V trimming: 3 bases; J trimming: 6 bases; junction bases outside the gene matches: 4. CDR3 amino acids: CASSFGTGAAEAFF. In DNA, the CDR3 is TGTGCCAGCAGCTTTGGGACAGGGGCGGCTGAAGCTTTCTTT. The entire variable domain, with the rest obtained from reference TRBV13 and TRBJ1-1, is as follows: AAGVIQSPRHLIKEKRETATLKCYPIPRHDTVYWYQQGPGQDPQFLISFYEKMQSDKGSIPDRFSAQQFSDYHSELNMSSLELGDSALYFCASSFGTGAAEAFFGQGTRLTVV.

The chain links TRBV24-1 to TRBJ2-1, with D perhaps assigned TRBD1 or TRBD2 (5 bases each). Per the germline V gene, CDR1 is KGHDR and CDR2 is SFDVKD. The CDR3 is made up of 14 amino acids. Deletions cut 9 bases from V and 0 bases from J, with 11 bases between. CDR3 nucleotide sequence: TGTGCCACCGGGACCCTGGCCTCCTACAATGAGCAGTTCTTC. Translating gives CATGTLASYNEQFF.

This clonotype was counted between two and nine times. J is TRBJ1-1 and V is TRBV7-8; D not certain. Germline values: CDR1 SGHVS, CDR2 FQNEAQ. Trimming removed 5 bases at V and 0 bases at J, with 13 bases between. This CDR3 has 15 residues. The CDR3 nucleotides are TGTGCCAGCAGCCAGAGTGCTAGAATGAACACTGAAGCTTTCTTT. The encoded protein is CASSQSARMNTEAFF.

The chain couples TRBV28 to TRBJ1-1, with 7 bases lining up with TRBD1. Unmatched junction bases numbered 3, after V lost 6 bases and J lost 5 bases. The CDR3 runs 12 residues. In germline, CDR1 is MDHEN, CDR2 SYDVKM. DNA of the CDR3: TGTGCCAGCAGACAGGGGATGACTGAAGCTTTCTTT. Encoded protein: CASRQGMTEAFF.

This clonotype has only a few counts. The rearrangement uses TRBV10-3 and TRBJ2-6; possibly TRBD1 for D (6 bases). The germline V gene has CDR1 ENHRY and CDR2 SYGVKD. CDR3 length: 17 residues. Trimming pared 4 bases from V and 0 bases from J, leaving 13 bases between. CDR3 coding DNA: TGTGCCATCAGTGCGGGACATCAGTCCTCTGGGGCCAACGTCCTGACTTTC. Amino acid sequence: CAISAGHQSSGANVLTF.

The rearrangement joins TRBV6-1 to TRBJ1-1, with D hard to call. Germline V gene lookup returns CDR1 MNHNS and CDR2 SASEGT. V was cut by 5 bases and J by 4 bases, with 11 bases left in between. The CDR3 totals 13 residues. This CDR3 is CASSQGRFTEAFF. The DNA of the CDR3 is TGTGCCAGCAGTCAAGGGCGTTTCACTGAAGCTTTCTTT.

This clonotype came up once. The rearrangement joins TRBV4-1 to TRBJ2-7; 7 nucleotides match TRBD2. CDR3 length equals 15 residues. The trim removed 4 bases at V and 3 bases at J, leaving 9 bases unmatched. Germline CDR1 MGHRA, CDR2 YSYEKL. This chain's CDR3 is CASSPRGGPNYEQYF. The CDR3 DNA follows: TGCGCCAGCAGCCCCCGGGGAGGGCCGAACTACGAGCAGTACTTC.

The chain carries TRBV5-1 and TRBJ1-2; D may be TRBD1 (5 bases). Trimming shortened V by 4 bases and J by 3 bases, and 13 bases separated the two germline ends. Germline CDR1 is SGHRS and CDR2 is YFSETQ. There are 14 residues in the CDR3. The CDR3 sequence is CASSLGDFDYGYTF. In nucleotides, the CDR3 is TGCGCCAGCAGCCTGGGGGATTTCGACTATGGCTACACCTTC.

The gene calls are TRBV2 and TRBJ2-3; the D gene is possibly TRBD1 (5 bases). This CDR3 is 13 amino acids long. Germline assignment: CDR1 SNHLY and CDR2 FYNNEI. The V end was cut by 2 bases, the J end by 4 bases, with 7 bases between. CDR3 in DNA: TGTGCCAGCAGTGAAAGGGGTCCAGATACGCAGTATTTT. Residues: CASSERGPDTQYF.

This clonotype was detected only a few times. CDR3 bases: TGTGCCAGCAGCGCATGGACGGGAAACACCGGGGAGCTGTTTTTT. Translation gives CASSAWTGNTGELFF. The chain links TRBV6-2 or TRBV6-3 to TRBJ2-2; a possible D gene is TRBD2 (5 bases). Per germline, CDR1 MNHEY and CDR2 SVGEGT. This CDR3 has 15 residues. Trimming cost V 6 bases and J 2 bases, with 13 bases left between them.